The clone carrying this T cell receptor (beta chain) was detected only a few times. The data stem from a study of human T cells and chemical hapten exposure. Time point reported: patch test 3, about 24 weeks after DPC sensitization. Described treatment: therapeutic diphenylcyclopropenone sensitization with weekly scalp DPC. Germline V gene data show CDR1 as SGHAT and CDR2 as FQNNGV. The germline V and J ends were trimmed by 4 bases and 6 bases, with 16 bases remaining between them. The CDR3 sequence is 15 residues long. Via MiXCR, TCRdb re-called the RACE reads, giving one row per CDR3 protein. Of 100,000 to 150,000 distinct CDR3 sequences listed, around 10% are singletons.

Sequencing was performed on whole blood, taken in connection with sensitization to the hapten diphenylcyclopropenone (DPC). The rearrangement joins TRBV11-2 to TRBJ2-1; D not certain. The receptor was isolated from a woman aged 45 to 65 with alopecia areata. Some clones in this sample may be carry-over from other donors' samples. CDR3 loop: CASSYSVGASNEQFF. In DNA form, the CDR3 reads TGTGCCAGCAGCTACTCGGTAGGAGCCAGCAATGAGCAGTTCTTC.